This is a list of T cell receptor beta chains from one sample in a study of T cell repertoires in urothelial bladder cancer. The table came from immunoSEQ multiplex PCR; TCRdb's copy has only in-frame clones and leaves some out. Of just over 900 clones in the sample, about 78% were seen once. Sequencing input: tumor-infiltrating cells from bladder cancer. These receptor sequences come from a human donor with urothelial carcinoma. CDR3s leave out the opening cysteine and the closing phenylalanine or tryptophan. Fields, in order: V gene, CDR3 protein.

TRBV29-1	SVDRRVYGYT
TRBV18	ASSPRDLWGSTEAF
TRBV9	ASSREIDMNTEAF
TRBV5-1	ASSSRTGDTGELF
TRBV4-2	ASSRLGQEYTGELF
TRBV2	ASSTGTSGDGDTQY
TRBV7-8	ASSFLGTGGQETQY
TRBV28	ASSDSNYGYT
TRBV27	ASSFRQANSPLH
TRBV12-5	ASGFKGNTEAF
TRBV7-9	ASILSGGPTDTQY
TRBV6-5	ASSEYHRAYGYT
TRBV5-4	ASSDSGGHGYT
TRBV5-5	ASSPLGTENEKLF
TRBV7-8	ASSLEPGVHNEQF
TRBV7-2	ASSLGRPEAF
TRBV29-1	SVVGGDEKLF
TRBV15	ATSRVTGSTDTQY
TRBV27	ASSLFGQPQH
TRBV10-1	ASSHRDRINTGELF
TRBV10-3	AIKKTSDQETQY
TRBV15	ATSIGQGRDYGYT
TRBV6-1	ASSARGPTEAF
TRBV4-1	ASRRCRGSNTEAF
TRBV18	ASSPRTVSSYNEQF
TRBV11-3	ASSTTGQGTEQY
TRBV29-1	SVPAGQGITRDNEQF
TRBV27	ASKRGDTDTQY
TRBV11-3	ASSSSAGQPDTQY